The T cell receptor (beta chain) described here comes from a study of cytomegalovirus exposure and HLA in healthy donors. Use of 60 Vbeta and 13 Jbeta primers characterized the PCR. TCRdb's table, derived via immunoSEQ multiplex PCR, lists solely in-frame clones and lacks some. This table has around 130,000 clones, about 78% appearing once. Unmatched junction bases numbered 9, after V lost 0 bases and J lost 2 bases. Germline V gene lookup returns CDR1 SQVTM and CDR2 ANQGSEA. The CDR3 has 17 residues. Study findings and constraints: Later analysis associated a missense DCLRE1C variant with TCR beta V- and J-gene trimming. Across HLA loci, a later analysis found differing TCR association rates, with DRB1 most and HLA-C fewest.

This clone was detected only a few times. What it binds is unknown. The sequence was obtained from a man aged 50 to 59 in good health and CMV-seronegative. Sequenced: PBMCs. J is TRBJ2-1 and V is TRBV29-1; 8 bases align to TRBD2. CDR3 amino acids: CSVEDPGGRSTYNEQFF. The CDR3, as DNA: TGCAGCGTTGAAGATCCGGGCGGGAGGAGCACCTACAATGAGCAGTTCTTC.